The next 22 T cell receptor beta chains were all read from a single sample in a study of cytomegalovirus exposure and HLA in healthy donors. Generated by immunoSEQ multiplex PCR, the TCRdb table keeps only in-frame clones and is missing some. The profile shows around 60,000 clones, about 96% of them singletons. The sample consisted of PBMCs. The receptors here all came from a woman under 30 in good health and CMV-seronegative.

The chain has TRBV15 and TRBJ2-5; TRBD2 matches at 7 bases. CDR3 size: 15 residues. V lost 1 base to trimming and J lost 2 bases; unmatched junction nucleotides: 4. Germline lookup yields CDR1 LNHNV and CDR2 YYDKDF (reference sequence). CDR3 in amino acids: CATSRVRGLQETQYF. In DNA, the CDR3 is TGTGCCACCAGCAGAGTGCGGGGACTACAAGAGACCCAGTACTTC.

V is TRBV18 and J is TRBJ1-5; D is unresolved. The germline V gene has CDR1 KGHSH and CDR2 LQKENI. V lost 3 bases to trimming and J lost 3 bases, with 15 bases between them. The CDR3 sequence is 16 residues long. CDR3 DNA sequence: TGTGCCAGCTCACCCCGCTTGGGCCCCCTCAATCAGCCCCAGCATTTT. Its translation is CASSPRLGPLNQPQHF.

The genes are TRBV4-2 and TRBJ2-5, with TRBD2 matching 7 bases. Germline V lookup: CDR1 LGHNA, CDR2 YNFKEQ. Trimming removed 3 bases from V and 2 bases from J; junction bases left unmatched: 3. The CDR3 has 14 amino acids. This CDR3 is CASSQKGLQETQYF. The CDR3 DNA sequence: TGTGCCAGCAGCCAGAAGGGACTACAAGAGACCCAGTACTTC.

The rearrangement uses TRBV7-3 and TRBJ2-1; 10 bases align to TRBD2. Trimming at V came to 5 bases and at J to 7 bases, leaving 11 bases not matched to a gene. The CDR3 runs to 16 residues. CDR1 and CDR2 (germline): SGHTA, FQGTGA. CDR3 coding DNA: TGTGCCAGCAGCCCGGGGGGAGCGGGAGGGGGAAATGAGCAGTTCTTC. Translated, it gives CASSPGGAGGGNEQFF.

V gene TRBV29-1 combines with J gene TRBJ2-5; TRBD1 matches 11 bases. After removal of 6 bases from V and 7 bases from J, the junction contained 7 bases not matched to a gene. The CDR3 runs 13 residues. CDR1 is SQVTM and CDR2 is ANQGSEA in the germline V gene. In DNA form, the CDR3 reads TGCAGCGTCAACCGGGACAGGGGGGTGACCCAGTACTTC. It yields the protein CSVNRDRGVTQYF.

The chain employs TRBV28 and TRBJ2-5, with 10 positions matching TRBD1. Germline V lookup: CDR1 MDHEN, CDR2 SYDVKM. This CDR3 has 16 residues. The V and J ends lost 6 bases and 7 bases, in that order; junction bases with no gene match: 14. The CDR3 bases are TGTGCCAGCAGACCATCACGACAGGGGGCGCGGGTGACCCAGTACTTC. It is translated as CASRPSRQGARVTQYF.

This chain links TRBV20-1 with TRBJ1-1; TRBD1 is a possible D gene (5 bases). Germline V gene data show CDR1 as DFQATT and CDR2 as SNEGSKA (reference sequence). With 3 bases removed from V and 5 bases from J, the gap between germline ends came to 7 bases. This CDR3 has 11 amino acids. CDR3 bases: TGCAGTGCTAGGCAGGGTACTGAAGCTTTCTTT. This translates into CSARQGTEAFF.

This chain connects TRBV29-1 to TRBJ1-2, with unresolved D. CDR1 and CDR2 (germline): SQVTM, ANQGSEA. CDR3 length equals 14 residues. The V end was cut by 3 bases, the J end by 8 bases, with 19 bases between. This CDR3 reads CSVDERLTDRGYTF. In DNA form, the CDR3 reads TGCAGCGTTGACGAGCGCCTCACCGACCGGGGCTACACCTTC.

J is TRBJ2-2 and V is TRBV15; TRBD1 matches at 10 bases. Losses at the gene ends were 4 bases for V and 4 bases for J; bases not matched to a gene: 3. The CDR3 covers 15 residues. CDR1 is LNHNV and CDR2 is YYDKDF in the germline V gene (reference sequence). CDR3 sequence (DNA): TGTGCCACCAGCACGAGACAGGGGGCCACCGGGGAGCTGTTTTTT. Translating gives CATSTRQGATGELFF.

This clone showed up just once. The V and J genes are TRBV7-2 and TRBJ2-7; 8 positions agree with TRBD2. V dropped 6 bases and J dropped 2; count of bases not matched to a gene: 9. The CDR3 contains 15 residues. Germline V CDR1 and CDR2: SGHTA, FQGNSA. As DNA, the CDR3 is TGTGCCAGCAGACCCGGGGGGGCAGTTCCCTACGAGCAGTACTTC. Translation: CASRPGGAVPYEQYF. The variable domain in full, with the rest retrieved from reference TRBV7-2 and TRBJ2-7, is GAGVSQSPSNKVTEKGKDVELRCDPISGHTALYWYRQSLGQGLEFLIYFQGNSAPDKSGLPSDRFSAERTGGSVSTLTIQRTQQEDSAVYLCASRPGGAVPYEQYFGPGTRLTVT.

With respect to this clone: An end of the junction does not agree with germline; a read error may underlie this. The rearrangement links TRBV19 to TRBJ2-3; 7 bases line up with TRBD1. The germline V gene encodes CDR1 LNHDA and CDR2 SQIVND (reference sequence). This CDR3 region has 14 residues. The CDR3 DNA is TGTGCCAGTAGTATTTCTGGGACAGAAAGCCCCCTCGATTTT. Its translation is CASSISGTESPLDF.

The chain recombines TRBV7-2 with TRBJ2-5; 8 positions agree with TRBD2. The ends lost 7 bases at V and 5 bases at J; junction bases unmatched: 12. This CDR3 spans 15 amino acids. CDR1 is SGHTA, CDR2 FQGNSA, per germline. The CDR3 loop is CASTLASGSGETQYF. Written as DNA, the CDR3 is TGTGCCAGCACGTTGGCTAGCGGGTCTGGGGAGACCCAGTACTTC.

The rearrangement uses TRBV7-9 and TRBJ1-5; weak D call: TRBD1 (5 bases). From germline, CDR1 is SEHNR and CDR2 FQNEAQ (reference sequence). This CDR3 is 13 amino acids long. The V end lost 5 bases, the J end lost 3 bases, and 8 bases lay between the germline ends. The CDR3 nucleotides read TGTGCCAGCAGCCCCAGGGACAATCAGCCCCAGCATTTT. Its translation: CASSPRDNQPQHF.

The chain is built from TRBV6-4 and TRBJ2-1, with TRBD1 identical over 7 bases. The CDR3 totals 14 residues. The V and J ends lost 2 bases and 8 bases, in that order; junction bases with no gene match: 6. The germline CDR1 and CDR2 sequences are MRHNA and SNTAGT. The CDR3 region is CASSDRGGWDEQFF. DNA of the CDR3: TGTGCCAGCAGTGACAGAGGGGGCTGGGATGAGCAGTTCTTC.

The rearrangement links TRBV19 to TRBJ2-1; TRBD2 matches at 10 bases. The CDR3 sequence is 17 residues long. Per the germline V gene, CDR1 is LNHDA and CDR2 is SQIVND (reference sequence). V shed 5 bases, J shed 0 bases, and the junction held 7 bases outside the gene matches. The CDR3 here is CASSPGTSASSYNEQFF. CDR3 nucleotides: TGTGCCAGTAGTCCCGGGACTAGCGCGAGCTCCTACAATGAGCAGTTCTTC. Complete variable domain (other parts from reference TRBV19 and TRBJ2-1): DGGITQSPKYLFRKEGQNVTLSCEQNLNHDAMYWYRQDPGQGLRLIYYSQIVNDFQKGDIAEGYSVSREKKESFPLTVTSAQKNPTAFYLCASSPGTSASSYNEQFFGPGTRLTVL.

V is TRBV4-1 and J is TRBJ1-4; D might be TRBD1 (5 bases). The germline V gene encodes CDR1 MGHRA and CDR2 YSYEKL. V gave up 4 bases and J gave up 5 bases, with 11 bases separating them. The CDR3 contains 14 residues. CDR3 DNA sequence: TGCGCCAGCAGCCCCTGGCAGGGAAATGAAAAACTGTTTTTT. Its translation is CASSPWQGNEKLFF.

A remark on this clone: The same CDR3 is also encoded by other DNA sequences in this sample. V is TRBV7-3 and J is TRBJ2-1, with 11 nucleotides matching TRBD2. V shed 2 bases and J 4 bases; nucleotides not matched to a gene: 1. Germline CDR1 and CDR2: SGHTA and FQGTGA. The CDR3 consists of 15 residues. CDR3 coding DNA: TGTGCCAGCAGCTTAGGGACTAGCGGATACAATGAGCAGTTCTTC. The encoded protein is CASSLGTSGYNEQFF. The entire variable domain, with the rest obtained from reference TRBV7-3 and TRBJ2-1, is as follows: GAGVSQTPSNKVTEKGKYVELRCDPISGHTALYWYRQSLGQGPEFLIYFQGTGAADDSGLPNDRFFAVRPEGSVSTLKIQRTERGDSAVYLCASSLGTSGYNEQFFGPGTRLTVL.

This chain connects TRBV4-3 to TRBJ1-3; D remains ambiguous. From germline, CDR1 is LGHNA and CDR2 YSLEER. The V and J ends lost 4 bases and 0 bases respectively, with 13 bases between them. The CDR3 is made up of 16 amino acids. The CDR3 spells CASSLSATVSGNTIYF. The CDR3 DNA reads TGCGCCAGCAGCCTTTCAGCGACCGTCTCTGGAAACACCATATATTTT.

This chain uses TRBV19 with TRBJ2-2; 8 bases fit TRBD1. From germline, CDR1 is LNHDA and CDR2 SQIVND (reference sequence). This CDR3 region has 16 residues. The ends lost 6 bases at V and 6 bases at J; junction bases unmatched: 12. The CDR3 region is CASSIGQGGVSGELFF. CDR3 sequence (DNA): TGTGCCAGTAGCATCGGACAGGGTGGGGTGTCCGGGGAGCTGTTTTTT.

The gene calls are TRBV7-2 and TRBJ1-2; no reliable D call. Trimming took 5 bases from V and 4 from J, leaving 14 bases between them. The CDR3 sequence is 14 residues long. CDR1 is SGHTA and CDR2 is FQGNSA in the germline V gene. CDR3 bases: TGTGCCAGCAGCCGGCCCAACCCGGGCTATGGCTACACCTTC. Translated, it gives CASSRPNPGYGYTF.

This chain joins TRBV10-3 and TRBJ1-3, with D hard to call. CDR1 ENHRY and CDR2 SYGVKD come from the germline V gene. CDR3 size: 15 residues. V was trimmed by 0 bases and J by 4 bases, leaving 10 bases between them. The CDR3 DNA is TGTGCCATCAGTGAGTCGATAGCGGGCGGAAACACCATATATTTT. The encoded protein is CAISESIAGGNTIYF.

J is TRBJ2-7 and V is TRBV4-3, with D possibly matching TRBD1 (6 bases). Looked up from germline, CDR1 is LGHNA and CDR2 is YSLEER. The CDR3 is 15 amino acids. Trimming stripped 1 base from V and 2 bases from J, with 12 bases between. CDR3 in amino acids: CASSQASAGAYEQYF. In DNA, the CDR3 is TGCGCCAGCAGCCAAGCTTCGGCAGGGGCCTACGAGCAGTACTTC.